These T cell receptor beta chains were read from a single sample in a study of T cell repertoires in cytomegalovirus infection. TCRdb processed the reads anew with MiXCR; each CDR3 protein has one entry. The repertoire has some 590,000 distinct CDR3 sequences, 40% of them found once; the top ten carry around 46%. The antigens for these receptors are not known. Here the sequenced sample was cultured PBMCs, taken from culture after CMV antigen stimulation. The origin of the receptors is a human donor in good health (CMV status not recorded). Some clones in this sample may be carry-over from other donors' samples. Both conserved end residues are part of each CDR3. The D gene is left open where the match is weak. Only some rows state a clone size, as once, few, many or a class for expanded clones.

length,size,V,D,J,CDR3,DNA
13,-,TRBV7-2,-,TRBJ2-1,CASSLKVGNEQFF,TGTGCCAGCAGCTTAAAAGTTGGCAATGAGCAGTTCTTC
13,few,TRBV9,-,TRBJ1-6,CASSVGTDIPLHF,TGTGCCAGCAGCGTTGGGACGGATATCCCCCTCCACTTT
15,few,TRBV11-2,-,TRBJ2-6,CASSSAGTGANVLTF,TGTGCCAGCAGCTCCGCAGGGACTGGGGCCAACGTCCTGACTTTC
20,-,TRBV7-6,TRBD2,TRBJ2-1,CASSLDLGQTSGRARDEQFF,TGTGCCAGCAGCTTAGACTTGGGACAGACTAGCGGGAGGGCCAGGGATGAGCAGTTCTTC
15,few,TRBV10-3,-,TRBJ1-5,CAISESANEYQPQHF,TGTGCCATCAGTGAGTCGGCAAATGAATATCAGCCCCAGCATTTT
13,-,TRBV20-1,-,TRBJ2-3,CSADPARTDTQYF,TGCAGTGCAGACCCGGCCCGCACAGATACGCAGTATTTT
16,few,TRBV7-9,TRBD2,TRBJ2-6,CASSQSGGAGANVLTF,TGTGCCAGCAGCCAGAGCGGGGGGGCTGGGGCCAACGTCCTGACTTTC
16,-,TRBV3-1,-,TRBJ1-2,CASSQDGDLQDYGYTF,TGTGCCAGCAGCCAAGATGGGGACCTCCAGGACTATGGCTACACCTTC
14,few,TRBV7-9,-,TRBJ2-7,CASSLGPIPYEQYF,TGTGCCAGCAGCTTAGGCCCGATACCCTACGAGCAGTACTTC
15,few,TRBV19,-,TRBJ2-2,CASRYPPQGSGELFF,TGTGCCAGTAGATACCCCCCCCAGGGGTCCGGGGAGCTGTTTTTT
15,-,TRBV7-6,-,TRBJ1-6,CAAIRTGGPLSPLHF,TGTGCCGCAATTAGAACGGGCGGTCCATTGTCACCCCTCCACTTT
13,once,TRBV7-1,-,TRBJ1-5,CASNRGENQPQHF,TGTGCCAGCAACCGCGGGGAAAATCAGCCCCAGCATTTT
15,once,TRBV11-1,-,TRBJ2-3,CASSRARGRADTQYF,TGTGCCAGCAGCCGTGCCCGGGGAAGGGCAGATACGCAGTATTTT
16,-,TRBV12-5,-,TRBJ2-5,CASGLALGGRVGTQYF,TGTGCTAGTGGTTTGGCACTAGGGGGACGGGTGGGGACCCAGTACTTC
15,-,TRBV11-2,TRBD1,TRBJ1-6,CASSLGAGGYSPLHF,TGTGCCAGCAGCTTAGGAGCAGGGGGCTATTCACCCCTCCACTTT
13,-,TRBV7-6,-,TRBJ1-2,CASSSTSSGGYTF,TGTGCCAGCAGCTCAACGTCTAGTGGTGGCTACACCTTC
18,-,TRBV4-2,-,TRBJ2-5,CASSPRLSLFNPQETQYF,TGTGCCAGCAGCCCCCGCTTGTCTCTCTTTAACCCCCAAGAGACCCAGTACTTC
14,-,TRBV2,-,TRBJ1-1,CASSDGRGPTEAFF,TGTGCCAGCAGTGATGGGAGAGGGCCAACTGAAGCTTTCTTT
14,-,TRBV4-1,-,TRBJ1-2,CASSPTANDYGYTF,TGCGCCAGCAGCCCTACAGCCAATGACTATGGCTACACCTTC
16,-,TRBV6-5,TRBD1,TRBJ1-6,CASCRGGQGNLSPLHF,TGTGCCAGCTGTAGGGGGGGACAGGGAAATTTATCACCCCTCCACTTT
18,-,TRBV7-8,-,TRBJ2-3,CASSPSVRGSASTDTQYF,TGTGCCAGCAGCCCGTCGGTCAGAGGTTCGGCTAGCACAGATACGCAGTATTTT
14,-,TRBV11-2,TRBD1,TRBJ2-4,CASSSRDRENIQYF,TGTGCCAGCAGCAGCCGGGACAGGGAAAACATTCAGTACTTC
16,few,TRBV4-1,TRBD1,TRBJ1-5,CASSRLAGQSNQPQHF,TGCGCCAGCAGCCGCCTAGCGGGACAGTCAAATCAGCCCCAGCATTTT
12,few,TRBV6-1,-,TRBJ2-7,CASSATSYEQYF,TGTGCCAGCAGTGCTACTAGTTACGAGCAGTACTTC
16,-,TRBV7-6,TRBD1,TRBJ2-3,CASSRTGGYPTDTQYF,TGTGCCAGCAGCCGTACAGGGGGATATCCCACAGATACGCAGTATTTT
14,-,TRBV2,-,TRBJ2-7,CASSVLASDYEQYF,TGTGCCAGCAGTGTGCTTGCTTCCGACTACGAGCAGTACTTC
20,-,TRBV7-8,TRBD1,TRBJ2-5,CASSYEVVVGQAGSQETQYF,TGTGCCAGCAGCTATGAAGTCGTAGTAGGACAGGCCGGATCCCAAGAGACCCAGTACTTC
20,many,TRBV7-8,TRBD2,TRBJ2-3,CASSLGPTSGRAWSTDTQYF,TGTGCCAGCAGCTTAGGGCCTACTAGCGGGAGGGCCTGGAGCACAGATACGCAGTATTTT